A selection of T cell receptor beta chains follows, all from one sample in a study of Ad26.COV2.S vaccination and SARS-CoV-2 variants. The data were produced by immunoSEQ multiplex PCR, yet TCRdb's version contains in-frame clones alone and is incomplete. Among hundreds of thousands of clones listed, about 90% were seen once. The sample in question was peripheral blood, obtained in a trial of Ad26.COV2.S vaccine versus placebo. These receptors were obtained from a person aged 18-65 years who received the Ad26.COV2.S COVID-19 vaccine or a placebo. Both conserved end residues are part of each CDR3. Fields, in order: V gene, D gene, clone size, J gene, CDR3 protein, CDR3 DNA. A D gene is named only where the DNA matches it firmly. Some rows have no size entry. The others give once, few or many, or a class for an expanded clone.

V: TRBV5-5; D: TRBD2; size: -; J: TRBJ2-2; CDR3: CASSKTSGRASGELFF; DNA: TGTGCCAGCAGCAAGACTAGCGGGAGGGCTTCCGGGGAGCTGTTTTTT
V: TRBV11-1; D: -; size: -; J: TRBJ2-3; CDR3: CASSLGLITDTQYF; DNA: TGTGCCAGCAGCCTTGGCCTAATCACAGATACGCAGTATTTT
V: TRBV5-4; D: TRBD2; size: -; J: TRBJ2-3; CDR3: CASSLGWTSGLTDTQYF; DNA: TGTGCCAGCAGCTTGGGTTGGACTAGCGGACTCACAGATACGCAGTATTTT
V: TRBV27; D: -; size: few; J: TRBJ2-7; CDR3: CASSLRGRDYEQYF; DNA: TGTGCCAGCAGTTTAAGAGGGAGAGACTACGAGCAGTACTTC
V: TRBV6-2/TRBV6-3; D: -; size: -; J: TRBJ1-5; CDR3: CASSYSVGAQPQHF; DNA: TGTGCCAGCAGTTACTCGGTAGGGGCCCAGCCCCAGCATTTT
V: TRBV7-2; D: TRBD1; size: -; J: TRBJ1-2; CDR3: CASSLEQGVRGYTF; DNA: TGTGCCAGCAGCTTAGAACAGGGGGTTCGGGGCTACACCTTC
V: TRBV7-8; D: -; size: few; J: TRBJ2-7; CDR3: CASSLRRDMGTEQYF; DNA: TGTGCCAGCAGCCTCCGAAGGGACATGGGAACGGAGCAGTACTTC
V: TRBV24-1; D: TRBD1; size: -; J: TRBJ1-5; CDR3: CATRTGDGSQPQHF; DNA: TGTGCCACCAGGACAGGGGACGGCAGTCAGCCCCAGCATTTT
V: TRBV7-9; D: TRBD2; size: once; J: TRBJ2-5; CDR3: CASSWSLAGTQETQYF; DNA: TGTGCCAGCAGCTGGAGTTTAGCGGGGACTCAAGAGACCCAGTACTTC
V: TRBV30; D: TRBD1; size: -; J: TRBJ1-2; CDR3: CAWWPRDRGLNGYTF; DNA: TGTGCCTGGTGGCCCCGGGACAGGGGGCTAAATGGCTACACCTTC
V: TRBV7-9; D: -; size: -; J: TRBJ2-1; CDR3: CASSGGGDPEQFF; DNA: TGTGCCAGCAGCGGGGGAGGAGATCCCGAGCAGTTCTTC
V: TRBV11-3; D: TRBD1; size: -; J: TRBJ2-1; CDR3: CASSLDGDRGLEQFF; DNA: TGTGCCAGCAGCTTAGACGGGGACAGGGGGCTTGAGCAGTTCTTC
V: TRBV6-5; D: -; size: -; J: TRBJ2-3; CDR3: CASSWSRTTDTQYF; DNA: TGTGCCAGCAGTTGGTCGCGGACCACAGATACGCAGTATTTT
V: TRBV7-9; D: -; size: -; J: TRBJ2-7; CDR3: CASSLGTYEQYF; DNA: TGTGCCAGCAGCTTAGGAACCTACGAGCAGTACTTC
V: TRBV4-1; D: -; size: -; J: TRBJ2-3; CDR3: CASSQGRAGGDTQYF; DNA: TGCGCCAGCAGCCAAGGCCGGGCAGGCGGAGATACGCAGTATTTT
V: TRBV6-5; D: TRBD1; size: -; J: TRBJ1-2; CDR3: CATGDSTVGYTF; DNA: TGTGCCACCGGGGACAGTACAGTTGGGTACACCTTC
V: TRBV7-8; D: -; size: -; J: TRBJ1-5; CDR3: CASSLEDSSGPQHF; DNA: TGTGCCAGCAGCTTAGAGGACAGTTCAGGGCCCCAGCATTTT
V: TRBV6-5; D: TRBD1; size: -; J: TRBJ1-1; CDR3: CASVAQTGGNTEAFF; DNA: TGTGCCAGTGTAGCCCAGACAGGGGGGAACACTGAAGCTTTCTTT
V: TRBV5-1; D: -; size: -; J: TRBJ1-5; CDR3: CASSFTGDNQPQHF; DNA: TGCGCCAGCAGCTTCACAGGAGACAATCAGCCCCAGCATTTT
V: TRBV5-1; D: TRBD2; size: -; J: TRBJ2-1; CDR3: CASSQPGFLAGGFWNEQFF; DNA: TGCGCCAGCAGCCAGCCGGGGTTCTTAGCGGGAGGCTTCTGGAATGAGCAGTTCTTC
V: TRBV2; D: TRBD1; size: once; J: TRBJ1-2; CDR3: CASKGDSSYGYTF; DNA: TGTGCCAGCAAGGGGGACAGCTCCTATGGCTACACCTTC
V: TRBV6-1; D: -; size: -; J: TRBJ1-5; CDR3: CASSDPSNQPQHF; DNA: TGTGCCAGCAGTGACCCGAGCAATCAGCCCCAGCATTTT
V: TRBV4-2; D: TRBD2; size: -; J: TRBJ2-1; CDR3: CASSQDGGSPYNEQFF; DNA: TGTGCCAGCAGCCAAGATGGCGGGAGTCCCTACAATGAGCAGTTCTTC
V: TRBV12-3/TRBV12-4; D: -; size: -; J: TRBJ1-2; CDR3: CASSLRGEGGYTF; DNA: TGTGCCAGCAGTTTACGGGGGGAGGGTGGCTACACCTTC